The T cell receptor beta chain described here comes from a study of cytomegalovirus exposure and HLA in healthy donors. This CDR3 has 16 amino acids. V gave up 6 bases and J gave up 0 bases; unmatched junction bases: 6. Germline loops: CDR1 SEHNR, CDR2 FQNEAQ (reference sequence). PCR employed 60 Vbeta and 13 Jbeta primers. Sequenced by immunoSEQ multiplex PCR; TCRdb stores in-frame clones only, minus some. The sample holds approximately 100,000 clones, around a tenth seen once. Sample: PBMCs. The TCR was taken from a man aged 45-65 years in good health and CMV-seropositive. The rearrangement joins TRBV7-9 to TRBJ1-5, with 9 bases lining up with TRBD1. CDR3 in DNA: TGTGCCAGCAGTTTCGGACAGGGGTATAGCAATCAGCCCCAGCATTTT. It yields the protein CASSFGQGYSNQPQHF.